This TCR beta chain was found in a study of shared clonotypes between healthy human individuals. Looking at the study overall: Researchers assigned three CD4 naive, three CD4 memory, two CD8 naive and one CD8 memory plate to each donor.

Study conclusions and caveats: Large sequencing depth failed to make sorted-subset sequencing complete, rarefaction showed. Limited genetic and exposure-history diversity came from having few donors.

Repertoires were generated with immunoSEQ multiplex PCR, while TCRdb's copy carries only in-frame clones and drops some. This table has over 2 million clones, roughly 90% appearing once. CDR1 SGHVS and CDR2 FQNEAQ come from the germline V gene. The length of the CDR3 is 12 residues. Trimming took 4 bases from V and 6 from J, leaving 10 bases between them. A note on this clone: What it binds is not known.

Sequenced: naive CD4+ T cells from PBMCs. The subset is: CD45RA+ positively selected. The source is a man younger than 35 in good health. Some clones in this sample may be carry-over from other donors' samples. This chain links TRBV7-8 with TRBJ2-7, with D perhaps TRBD1 or TRBD2 (5 bases each). The CDR3 DNA follows: TGTGCCAGCAGCTCCGGGGCGGGCGAGCAGTACTTC. Residues: CASSSGAGEQYF.